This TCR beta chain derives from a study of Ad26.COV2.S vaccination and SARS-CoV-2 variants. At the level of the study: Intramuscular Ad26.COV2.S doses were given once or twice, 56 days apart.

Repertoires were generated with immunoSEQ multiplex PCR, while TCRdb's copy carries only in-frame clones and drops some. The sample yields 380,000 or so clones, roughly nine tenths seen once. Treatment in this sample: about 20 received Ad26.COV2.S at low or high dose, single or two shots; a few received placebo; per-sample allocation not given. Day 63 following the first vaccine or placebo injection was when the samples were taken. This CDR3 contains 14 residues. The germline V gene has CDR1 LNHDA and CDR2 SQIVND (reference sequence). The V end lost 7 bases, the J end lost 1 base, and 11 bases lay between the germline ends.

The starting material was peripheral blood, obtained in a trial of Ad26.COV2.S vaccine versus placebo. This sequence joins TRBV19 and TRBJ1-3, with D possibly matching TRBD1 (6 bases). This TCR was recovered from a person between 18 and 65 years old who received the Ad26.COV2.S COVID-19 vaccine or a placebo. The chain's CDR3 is CASKLQGSGNTIYF. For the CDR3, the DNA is TGTGCCAGTAAATTACAGGGATCTGGAAACACCATATATTTT.